Listed below are T cell receptor beta chains from one sample, sequenced in a study of CD4+ T cells in melanoma. Some clones are missing from TCRdb's copy, which holds only in-frame ones; the method was immunoSEQ multiplex PCR. This sample has 13,000 to 15,000 clones, with around 68% found just once. The material sequenced was cells from a culture (not recorded whether cultured in vitro). The origin of the receptors is a human donor with melanoma. Each CDR3 is given with its conserved first and last residue. The D gene is left open where the match is weak. Some rows have no size entry. The others give once, few or many, or a class for an expanded clone.

TRBV11-2	TRBD2	NA	TRBJ2-5	CASSYNRGGRETQYF	TGTGCCAGCAGCTATAACCGGGGGGGAAGAGAGACCCAGTACTTC
TRBV5-1	TRBD1	once	TRBJ1-4	CASSLSRGLYEKLFF	TGCGCCAGCAGCTTGAGCAGGGGGCTGTATGAAAAACTGTTTTTT
TRBV5-6	TRBD1	NA	TRBJ1-5	CASSARGKGQPQHF	TGTGCCAGCAGCGCCAGGGGGAAAGGGCAGCCCCAGCATTTT
TRBV6-5	NA	once	TRBJ2-2	CASSYSRRTNTGELFF	TGTGCCAGCAGTTACTCCAGACGGACGAACACCGGGGAGCTGTTTTTT
TRBV7-9	NA	few	TRBJ1-4	CASSLSVQGEKLFF	TGTGCCAGCAGCTTATCGGTACAGGGCGAAAAACTGTTTTTT
TRBV11-2	NA	few	TRBJ2-7	CASSRIGPGSYEQYF	TGTGCCAGCAGCCGGATAGGACCCGGCTCCTACGAGCAGTACTTC
TRBV6-5	NA	NA	TRBJ1-2	CATQTGNNYGYTF	TGTGCCACCCAGACTGGGAATAACTATGGCTACACCTTC
TRBV7-2	NA	NA	TRBJ1-5	CASSPRTGFMVQPQHF	TGTGCCAGCAGCCCCAGAACCGGGTTTATGGTACAGCCCCAGCATTTT
TRBV14	NA	once	TRBJ1-1	CASSHLGTGLGAFF	TGTGCCAGCAGCCACTTAGGAACGGGGCTAGGAGCTTTCTTT
TRBV7-2	TRBD2	NA	TRBJ2-7	CASSLRPGGLTYEQYF	TGTGCCAGCAGCCTCCGGCCGGGGGGGTTAACCTACGAGCAGTACTTC
TRBV7-2	NA	NA	TRBJ2-7	CASSFRPSTFPYEQYF	TGTGCCAGCAGCTTTCGGCCGAGCACCTTTCCCTACGAGCAGTACTTC
TRBV4-2	NA	medium-sized	TRBJ2-3	CASSQLTGTSTDTQYF	TGTGCCAGCAGCCAACTCACGGGTACTAGCACAGATACGCAGTATTTT
TRBV5-1	NA	medium-sized	TRBJ1-1	CASSSTSGMNTEAFF	TGCGCCAGCAGCTCTACATCGGGGATGAACACTGAAGCTTTCTTT
TRBV18	NA	few	TRBJ1-6	CASSPDSYNSPLHF	TGTGCCAGCTCACCCGACAGCTATAATTCACCCCTCCACTTT
TRBV9	NA	NA	TRBJ2-3	CASSSGGWSTDTQYF	TGTGCCAGCAGCTCGGGGGGCTGGAGCACAGATACGCAGTATTTT
TRBV2	NA	NA	TRBJ1-5	CACGGSGNQPQHF	TGTGCCTGTGGAGGGTCAGGGAATCAGCCCCAGCATTTT
TRBV5-6	TRBD1	few	TRBJ1-2	CASTRDRGLRGYTF	TGTGCCAGCACACGTGACAGGGGGCTTCGAGGCTACACCTTC
TRBV29-1	NA	NA	TRBJ1-3	CSVSERLGNTIYF	TGCAGCGTTTCTGAGAGGCTTGGAAACACCATATATTTT
TRBV4-1	NA	few	TRBJ1-2	CASSQVRQGGNYGYTF	TGCGCCAGCAGCCAAGTAAGGCAGGGAGGAAACTATGGCTACACCTTC
TRBV11-2	NA	NA	TRBJ1-5	CASSLRVIQPQHF	TGTGCCAGCAGCTTAAGGGTGATTCAGCCCCAGCATTTT
TRBV10-3	NA	few	TRBJ2-5	CAISERETQYF	TGTGCCATCAGTGAGCGAGAGACCCAGTACTTC
TRBV5-4	NA	NA	TRBJ2-7	CASSPGTVSSYEQYF	TGTGCCAGCAGCCCCGGGACCGTGAGCTCCTACGAGCAGTACTTC
TRBV14	NA	NA	TRBJ2-1	CASSQGGNRVHEQFF	TGTGCCAGCAGCCAGGGGGGGAACAGGGTCCATGAGCAGTTCTTC
TRBV2	TRBD1	NA	TRBJ2-7	CASRGTGVVHEQYF	TGTGCCAGCAGGGGGACAGGGGTGGTCCACGAGCAGTACTTC
TRBV9	TRBD2	NA	TRBJ2-3	CASSRGGRGTDTQYF	TGTGCCAGCAGCCGCGGGGGTAGGGGCACAGATACGCAGTATTTT
TRBV7-9	NA	few	TRBJ2-3	CASSARWDTQYF	TGTGCCAGCAGCGCACGGTGGGATACGCAGTATTTT
TRBV11-2	NA	NA	TRBJ1-4	CASSPIRGRGEKLFF	TGTGCCAGCAGCCCAATCAGAGGTAGAGGTGAAAAACTGTTTTTT
TRBV29-1	TRBD2	NA	TRBJ2-5	CSVEGFGLAGYETQYF	TGCAGCGTTGAAGGGTTTGGACTAGCGGGGTATGAGACCCAGTACTTC
TRBV16	NA	NA	TRBJ1-2	CASSQNVADYGYTF	TGTGCCAGCAGCCAAAACGTTGCGGACTATGGCTACACCTTC
TRBV6-6	NA	NA	TRBJ1-5	CASSYREGTMQPQHF	TGTGCCAGCAGTTACCGTGAGGGTACGATGCAGCCCCAGCATTTT
TRBV5-4	NA	NA	TRBJ2-2	CASSLFLGVNTGELFF	TGTGCCAGCAGCTTGTTTCTGGGGGTGAACACCGGGGAGCTGTTTTTT
TRBV10-3	TRBD2	NA	TRBJ2-1	CAMKGLASNEQFF	TGTGCCATGAAGGGACTAGCTAGTAATGAGCAGTTCTTC
TRBV5-1	NA	NA	TRBJ1-4	CASSFGTGLNEKLFF	TGCGCCAGCAGCTTTGGCACAGGACTGAATGAAAAACTGTTTTTT
TRBV7-8	NA	few	TRBJ2-5	CASSLRLGAKTQYF	TGTGCCAGCAGCTTACGGTTGGGGGCCAAGACCCAGTACTTC
TRBV5-1	TRBD1	NA	TRBJ2-7	CASSSLGGQGYEQYF	TGTGCCAGCAGCTCGTTGGGAGGACAGGGCTACGAGCAGTACTTC
TRBV7-9	NA	once	TRBJ2-2	CASSLAPNTGELFF	TGTGCCAGCAGCTTAGCACCGAACACCGGGGAGCTGTTTTTT
TRBV5-1	TRBD1	NA	TRBJ1-3	CASRRTGSTSLSSGNTIYF	TGCGCCAGCAGACGGACAGGGTCGACGTCCTTGAGCTCTGGAAACACCATATATTTT
TRBV29-1	NA	NA	TRBJ2-7	CSVDAHRGSYEQYF	TGCAGCGTTGATGCACACCGAGGGTCCTACGAGCAGTACTTC
TRBV2	NA	few	TRBJ2-5	CASSVGGASETQYF	TGTGCCAGCAGTGTAGGGGGGGCCAGCGAGACCCAGTACTTC
TRBV27	NA	NA	TRBJ1-5	CASSLSAYLPQHF	TGTGCCAGCAGTTTATCGGCGTATTTGCCCCAGCATTTT
TRBV14	TRBD1	NA	TRBJ2-3	CASSMGGTGLDTQYF	TGTGCCAGCAGCATGGGGGGGACAGGGCTGGATACGCAGTATTTT
TRBV30	NA	few	TRBJ1-5	CAWSTTGWRQPQHF	TGTGCCTGGAGTACCACAGGGTGGCGTCAGCCCCAGCATTTT
TRBV7-6	NA	few	TRBJ1-2	CASSLVVGGYEGYTF	TGTGCCAGCAGCTTAGTGGTAGGAGGGTATGAAGGCTACACCTTC
TRBV2	TRBD1	large	TRBJ1-1	CASSAEGQGTTEAFF	TGTGCCAGCAGTGCTGAGGGACAGGGCACCACTGAAGCTTTCTTT
TRBV5-1	NA	NA	TRBJ2-1	CASSSDRGSYNEQFF	TGCGCCAGCAGCTCAGACAGAGGCTCCTACAATGAGCAGTTCTTC
TRBV7-6	TRBD2	NA	TRBJ2-1	CASSVRGSSYNEQFF	TGTGCCAGCAGCGTGCGGGGGAGCTCCTACAATGAGCAGTTCTTC
TRBV5-1	TRBD2	NA	TRBJ2-6	CASSRTPLAGGFSGANVLTF	TGCGCCAGCAGTCGGACCCCGCTAGCGGGGGGTTTCTCTGGGGCCAACGTCCTGACTTTC
TRBV7-9	NA	NA	TRBJ1-1	CASSSRVTEAFF	TGTGCCAGCAGCTCCAGGGTCACTGAAGCTTTCTTT
TRBV6-5	TRBD1	NA	TRBJ1-6	CASSPGTGAYSPLHF	TGTGCCAGCAGTCCAGGGACAGGGGCTTATTCACCCCTCCACTTT
TRBV5-5	NA	NA	TRBJ1-2	CASSSPPGAFYGYTF	TGTGCCAGCAGCAGCCCGCCGGGGGCCTTCTATGGCTACACCTTC
TRBV5-4	NA	NA	TRBJ1-1	CASSPRNTEAFF	TGTGCCAGCAGCCCGAGGAACACTGAAGCTTTCTTT
TRBV14	TRBD1	NA	TRBJ1-6	CASSPLTGLDNSPLHF	TGTGCCAGCAGCCCGTTGACAGGGCTGGATAATTCACCCCTCCACTTT
TRBV19	NA	NA	TRBJ1-1	CASQTGNTEAFF	TGTGCCAGCCAGACGGGGAACACTGAAGCTTTCTTT
TRBV6-6	NA	NA	TRBJ2-2	CASSYGRGSTGELFF	TGTGCCAGCAGTTACGGCCGCGGGTCGACCGGGGAGCTGTTTTTT